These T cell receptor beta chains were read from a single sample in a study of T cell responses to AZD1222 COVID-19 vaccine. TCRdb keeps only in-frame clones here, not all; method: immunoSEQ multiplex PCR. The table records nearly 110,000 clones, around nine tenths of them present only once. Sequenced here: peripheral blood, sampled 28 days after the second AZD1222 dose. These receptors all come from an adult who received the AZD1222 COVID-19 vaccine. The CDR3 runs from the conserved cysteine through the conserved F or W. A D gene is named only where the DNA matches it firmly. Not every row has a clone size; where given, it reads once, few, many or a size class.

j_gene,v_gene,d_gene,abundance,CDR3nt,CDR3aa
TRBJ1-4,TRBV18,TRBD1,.,TGTGCCAGCTCAGGGCCGGGACAGAATAATGAAAAACTGTTTTTT,CASSGPGQNNEKLFF
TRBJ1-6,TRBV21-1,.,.,TGTGCCAGCAGCAAAGAGGAGGAGGGACAAGCTAATTCACCCCTCCACTTT,CASSKEEEGQANSPLHF
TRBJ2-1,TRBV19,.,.,TGTGCCAGTAGTATTACTCCCCTACTAACGGGTTTCCATTGTGAGCAGTTCTTC,CASSITPLLTGFHCEQFF
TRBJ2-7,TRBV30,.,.,TGTGCCTGGAGTGTAATATGGGGGGCTCAGGGCTACGAGCAGTACTTC,CAWSVIWGAQGYEQYF
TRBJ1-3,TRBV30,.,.,TGTGCCTCTTGGGCCGGGGACGGAAACACCATATATTTT,CASWAGDGNTIYF
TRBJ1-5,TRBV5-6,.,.,TGTGCCAGCAGCTTGACCAGGGAGTGGCAGCCCCAGCATTTT,CASSLTREWQPQHF
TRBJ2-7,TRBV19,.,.,TGTGCCAGTAGTATAACCGCGGGGGCCAGCTCCTACGAGCAGTACTTC,CASSITAGASSYEQYF
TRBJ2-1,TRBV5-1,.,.,TGCGCCAGCAGCTTGGCAGACCGTAAGCTCCTAAACGGGACGAATGAGCAGTTCTTC,CASSLADRKLLNGTNEQFF
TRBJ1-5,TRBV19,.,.,TGTGCCAGTAGTATAGATGGGGTAGGGCAGCCCCAGCATTTT,CASSIDGVGQPQHF
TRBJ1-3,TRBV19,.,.,TGTGCCAGTAGGACCGCCACAGGGACTGCTGGAAACACCATATATTTT,CASRTATGTAGNTIYF
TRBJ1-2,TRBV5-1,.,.,TGCGCCAGCAGCTTGGTGGCGGGACCAGCAACCTATGGCTACACCTTC,CASSLVAGPATYGYTF
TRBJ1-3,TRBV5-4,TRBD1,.,TGTGCCAGCAGCCCCCCGGGACAGGGAAACACCATATATTTT,CASSPPGQGNTIYF
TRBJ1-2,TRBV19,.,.,TGTGCCAGTAGTATAGATCTACGGGAGGTCTATGGCTACACCTTC,CASSIDLREVYGYTF
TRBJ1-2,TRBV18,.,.,TGTGCCAGCTCACCAGGGGGTATCTATGGCTACACCTTC,CASSPGGIYGYTF
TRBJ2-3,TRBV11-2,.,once,TGTGCCAGCAGCTTAGTTGCTCTGGGGGGCACAGATACGCAGTATTTT,CASSLVALGGTDTQYF
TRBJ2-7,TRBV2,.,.,TGTGCCAGCAGTGGACTGGGGACATCTCCTAAGGAGCAGTACTTC,CASSGLGTSPKEQYF
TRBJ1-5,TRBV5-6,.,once,TGTGCCAGCAGCTCTCAGGGAAATCAGCCCCAGCATTTT,CASSSQGNQPQHF
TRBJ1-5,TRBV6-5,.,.,TGTGCCAGCAGGGGAGTTAGTCTACAGCCCCAGCATTTT,CASRGVSLQPQHF